This T cell receptor beta chain was documented in a study of vaccination and CD4 T cells after COVID-19 (dated by TCRdb to between 2022 and 2023). About the investigation overall: Every convalescent patient had a positive nasal swab PCR test for SARS-CoV-2, with mild disease in several patients and severe disease in one. The convalescent cohort comprised six males and four females, including two Hispanic individuals, seven Caucasians, two Asians and one multiracial person. Participants got two doses of the Pfizer-BioNTech BNT162b2 vaccine (n=8) or two doses of the Moderna mRNA-1273 vaccine (n=2). Post-COVID blood samples from convalescent patients were collected a median of roughly 100 days after diagnosis, with a range of 35 to 161 days. Post-vaccine blood samples were collected a median of around 10 weeks after the second vaccine dose, ranging from roughly 12 to 250 days. Overlapping spike peptide pools from SARS-CoV-2 and from the common cold coronaviruses HCoV-NL63, HCoV-OC43 and HCoV-229E were used as culture stimuli. Control cultures received a CEFX viral epitope pool as the positive control, an HIV-1 Nef peptide pool as the negative control, or no peptide. In around nine COVID-19 convalescent patients and several infection-naive healthy vaccine recipients, the spike-specific CD4+ TCR repertoire before mRNA vaccination was compared with the repertoire after mRNA vaccination.

Receptor amplification or capture employed PCR. DNA from cultured CD4+ T cells underwent TCR sequencing with the Oncomine TCR Beta short-read assay at the Johns Hopkins FTIC core. Genomic DNA was extracted from the cultured CD4+ T cells with the QIAamp micro DNA kit. The Oncomine TCR Beta libraries from cultured CD4+ T cells were pooled using unique dual indexes and then sequenced on an Illumina iSeq 100. As for the authors' bioinformatics: Non-productive sequences were removed, and CDR3s that did not start with C, did not end with F or W, or were shorter than 7 amino acids were discarded. The MANAFEST web application was used to identify antigen-specific clonotypes by comparing peptide-stimulated wells against reference wells and other culture wells. Positive clones required FDR below 0.05, an odds ratio above 5, and productive frequency above 0.1% in at least two of three replicate wells. Cross-reactive clonotypes were defined as significantly expanded in both SARS-CoV-2 spike wells and at least one common cold coronavirus spike condition. Levenshtein distances (stringdist) and unrooted phylogenetic trees (ape) in R version 3.6.1 were used to assess CDR3 homology. TCRdb itself trimmed the public reads at Q25 with fastp, ran MiXCR and retained productive beta chains. Here each entry gathers all rows of one CDR3 protein and keeps the most common genes and DNA. These V and J calls are TCRdb output, not the study's own analysis. Present in this sample are around 25,000 distinct CDR3 sequences, roughly 40% of which were seen just once. Of the sample, around 7.8% is held by the ten largest clones.

Summary of the overall study and its limitations: The median count of SARS-CoV-2-reactive clonotypes went up from 20 to 25 after infection to 38 after vaccination, although the change was not significant. Among convalescent patients, a median about 86% of the SARS-CoV-2-reactive clones seen after vaccination appeared only after vaccination, which suggests priming specific to the vaccine. Of the vaccine-specific clones in convalescent patients, 304 of 307, or nearly all, reacted only to SARS-CoV-2 spike and did not cross-react with common cold coronaviruses. The number of convalescent patients in the study was relatively small, and the study did not examine early timepoints following natural infection.

On this clonotype itself: Its binding antigen is unknown. There are no base qualities to consult, and no much larger clone falls within one base.

Via the germline V gene, CDR1 is MDHEN and CDR2 SYDVKM. V is pared back by 1 base and J by 5 bases, with 3 bases lying between the germline termini. The CDR3 has 12 amino acids, counting the end cysteine and phenylalanine. Only the CDR3 DNA stays, 36 bases, in frame from base 1. In light of the paper, this sample's treatment or condition label describes: roughly ten-day PBMC culture with coronavirus spike peptide pools or control peptides (ViraFEST assay). The study used the ViraFEST assay, which expanded antigen-specific T cells with peptide pools and then identified expanded clonotypes by TCR sequencing. The convalescent patients' positive SARS-CoV-2 PCR tests fell between March and December 2020, which was before the Alpha, Beta and Delta variants emerged in the United States. About 1.8 million PBMCs per well were cultured in IMDM with approximately 4.9% human AB serum and 7.5 to 10 IU/ml IL-2, plus 10 ug/ml peptide pools. Half of the culture medium was replaced with fresh IL-2-containing medium on days 3 and 7. CD4+ T cells were isolated after approximately 10 days of culture through negative selection using the EasySep CD4+ T cell isolation kit. Ficoll-Paque Plus gradient centrifugation was used to isolate PBMCs from whole blood, and the isolated PBMCs were then either used fresh or cryopreserved at -140C. Triplicate wells were generally used for each culture condition.

The sequenced sample was CD4+ T cells from blood, cultured in vitro. This receptor was obtained from a human donor who had recovered from COVID-19. The rearrangement joined TRBV28 to TRBJ2-1; no D gene can be assigned with confidence. Read as DNA, the sequence is TGTGCCAGCAGTTTATTACACAATGAGCAGTTCTTC. It specifies CASSLLHNEQFF.